The clone carrying this TCR beta chain was recorded at least ten times. Its cognate antigen is unknown. Study-wide results and limits: Tumor Treg TCRs overlapped most with tumor naive CD4+ cells. Under 2% of tumor Treg sequences matched blood Tregs or memory cells. In terms of TCR gene usage, tumor memory CD4+ T cells clustered together with blood and lymph node memory CD4+ cells, as well as with lymph node naive CD4+ cells.

Adaptor-ligated barcode primers were used to amplify TRBV12-4/TRBJ1-2 clonotypes. From the multiplex PCR reads, TCRdb called clonotypes with MiXCR, one entry per CDR3 protein. The sample consists of 2,000 to 2,500 distinct CDR3 sequences, 15% to 20% of them appearing once. Treg sorting used a CD4+CD25+CD127-/low gate. Trimming at V came to 6 bases and at J to 0 bases, leaving 9 bases not matched to a gene. The CDR3 spans 16 residues. Sequencing was performed on Tregs sorted from blood. The TCR sequence derives from a female donor with breast cancer. This rearrangement joins TRBV12-3 or TRBV12-4 to TRBJ1-2, with 8 positions matching TRBD1. The CDR3 DNA follows: TGTGCCAGCAGACCTACCGGGACAGGATCTAACTATGGCTACACCTTC. Translated: CASRPTGTGSNYGYTF.